The table lists the clone carrying this T cell receptor delta chain with a few counts. Its antigen remains unknown. This may be a read error, as it is one base from a much larger clone. The data belong to a study of delta chains in infants with herpesvirus infections. General study results and limits: No race- or environment-matched controls existed, and samples were few.

Reverse transcription of PBMC RNA used primers specific for the gamma and delta chains. TCRdb re-called the RT-PCR reads using CATT. The sample contains fewer than 1,000 delta-chain clones, about 9.3% of which appear only once. CDR3 size: 13 residues. V gave up 8 bases and J gave up 7 bases, with 17 bases separating them. The germline V gene has CDR1 TSWWSYY and CDR2 QGS. The sequenced sample was peripheral blood, obtained at time point 2 of longitudinal follow-up. This chain uses TRDV1 with TRDJ1; possibly TRDD2 for D (5 bases). The TCR was taken from a human donor who was a Ugandan infant, either HIV-exposed or HIV-unexposed (not recorded which). CDR3 in amino acids: CALLPTSRTKLIF. In DNA form, the CDR3 reads TGTGCTCTTTTGCCCACTTCCCGTACTAAACTCATCTTT.